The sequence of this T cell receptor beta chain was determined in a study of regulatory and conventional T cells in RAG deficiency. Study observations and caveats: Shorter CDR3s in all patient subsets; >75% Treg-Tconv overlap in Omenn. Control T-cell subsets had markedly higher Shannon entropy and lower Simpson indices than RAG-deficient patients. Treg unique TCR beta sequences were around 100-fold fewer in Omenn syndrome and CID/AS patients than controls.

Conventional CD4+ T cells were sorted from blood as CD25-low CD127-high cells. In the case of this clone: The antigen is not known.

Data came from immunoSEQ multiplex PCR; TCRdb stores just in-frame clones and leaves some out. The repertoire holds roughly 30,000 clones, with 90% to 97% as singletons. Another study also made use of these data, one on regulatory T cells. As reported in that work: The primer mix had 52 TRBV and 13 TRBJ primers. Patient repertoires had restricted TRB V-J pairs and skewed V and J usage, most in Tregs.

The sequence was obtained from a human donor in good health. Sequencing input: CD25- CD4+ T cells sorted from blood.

CDR3 sequence: CATWGQPTGELFF. The CDR3 DNA reads as TGTGCCACCTGGGGACAGCCGACCGGGGAGCTGTTTTTT. The chain recombines TRBV2 with TRBJ2-2; 7 bases map to TRBD1. The germline gives CDR1 SNHLY, CDR2 FYNNEI. The trim removed 10 bases at V and 5 bases at J, leaving 7 bases unmatched. This CDR3 has 13 amino acids.